This TCR beta chain was recorded in a study of radiotherapy plus CTLA-4 blockade in lung cancer. Study in general: With 25% to 35% of patients having disease control, objective responses were seen in under 20%. General study findings and limits: Early clonal dynamics of blood T cells, together with interferon-beta, were reported as the best response predictor.

CDR1 and CDR2 (germline): SQVTM, ANQGSEA. This CDR3 comprises 17 residues. V shed 7 bases, J shed 0 bases, and the junction held 10 bases outside the gene matches. This clone appeared a few times. Its antigen is unidentified. This table comes from immunoSEQ multiplex PCR, and its TCRdb copy is limited to in-frame clones, with some not included. The table lists 75,000 to 100,000 clones, 80% to 85% of them singletons. The gene calls are TRBV29-1 and TRBJ2-6, with 9 nucleotides matching TRBD1. The sequencing used peripheral blood, collected from a patient treated with radiotherapy plus ipilimumab. The clonotype originates from a human donor with non-small cell lung cancer who had a partial response to radiotherapy plus ipilimumab. Here the CDR3 reads CSARTPGQGSGANVLTF. DNA of the CDR3: TGCAGCGCCCGAACGCCGGGACAGGGCTCTGGGGCCAACGTCCTGACTTTC.